Each of the 5 T cell receptor beta chains below was sequenced from the same sample in a study of long-term antiretroviral therapy in people with HIV. Researchers report immunoSEQ v3.0 was run at survey level. TCRdb's table, derived via immunoSEQ multiplex PCR, lists solely in-frame clones and lacks some. The sample has roughly 18,000 clones, 90% to 95% seen once; the top ten hold about 9.6%. Specimen: unsorted PBMCs, collected 3 years after starting antiretroviral therapy. These receptors originate from a man aged 50 to 60 with HIV.

Of note for this clone: A junction boundary mismatches the germline segment, possibly from a read error. The chain combines TRBV6-6 with TRBJ1-2; D call uncertain. The CDR3 is made up of 14 amino acids. CDR1 and CDR2 from the germline V gene are MNHNY and SVGAGI (reference sequence). The CDR3 DNA reads TGTGCCATCAGTGAGGCTCCGAATAACTATGGCTACACCTTC. Translated: CAISEAPNNYGYTF.

The V gene is TRBV9, the J gene TRBJ2-3; 13 bases map to TRBD2. Trimming removed 4 bases from V and 5 bases from J; junction bases left unmatched: 7. Germline V lookup: CDR1 SGDLS, CDR2 YYNGEE. This CDR3 is built from 16 residues. CDR3: CASSMGTSGVVDTQYF. The CDR3 nucleotides read TGTGCCAGCAGCATGGGGACTAGCGGGGTGGTAGATACGCAGTATTTT. Full variable domain (rest looked up from reference TRBV9 and TRBJ2-3): DSGVTQTPKHLITATGQRVTLRCSPRSGDLSVYWYQQSLDQGLQFLIQYYNGEERAKGNILERFSAQQFPDLHSELNLSSLELGDSALYFCASSMGTSGVVDTQYFGPGTRLTVL.

The V call is TRBV4-2, the J call TRBJ2-3; D remains unclear. The CDR3 has 14 residues. V gave up 0 bases and J gave up 6 bases, with 10 bases separating them. CDR1 LGHNA and CDR2 YNFKEQ come from the germline V gene. CDR3: CASSQDARKDTQYF. CDR3 DNA sequence: TGTGCCAGCAGCCAAGATGCCCGTAAGGATACGCAGTATTTT.

This clone was seen only once. One junction end does not reproduce the germline sequence, and a read error may be involved. The chain joins TRBV13 to TRBJ1-2; unclear D gene. Per the germline V gene, CDR1 is PRHDT and CDR2 is FYEKMQ (reference sequence). There are 12 residues in the CDR3. The CDR3 sequence is CASSSRGYGYAF. The DNA for the CDR3 is TGTGCCAGCAGCTCCCGAGGTTATGGCTACGCCTTC.

The rearrangement uses TRBV19 and TRBJ2-3; the D gene is possibly TRBD2 (5 bases). The CDR3 has 15 amino acids. V was shortened by 2 bases and J by 0 bases, with 9 bases between the two germline ends. Germline V gene data show CDR1 as LNHDA and CDR2 as SQIVND (reference sequence). CDR3 amino acids: CASSISGVSTDTQYF. The CDR3 nucleotides read TGTGCCAGTAGTATAAGCGGAGTTAGCACAGATACGCAGTATTTT.